This T cell receptor beta chain was captured by sequencing in a study of T cells in Graves' hyperthyroidism and ophthalmopathy. Diagnostic decisions used clinical symptoms, serum thyroxine and TRAb, thyroid ultrasound and orbital computed tomography. V dropped 4 bases and J dropped 6; count of bases not matched to a gene: 12. The germline V gene has CDR1 SGHAT and CDR2 FQNNGV. This CDR3 comprises 16 residues. Amplification of TCR beta CDR3 regions was performed using RNA transcripts as template. HTBI primers were employed in a first-round RT-PCR of the TCR CDR3. TCRdb reanalysed the multiplex PCR reads using MiXCR and keeps one entry per CDR3 protein. Here the sample spans 450,000 to 700,000 distinct CDR3 sequences, more than 45% being singletons.

The chain joins TRBV11-2 to TRBJ2-5, with 9 bases identical to TRBD2. The TCR sequence derives from an adult woman with Graves' disease, either hyperthyroidism or ophthalmopathy (not recorded which). The sequencing input was peripheral blood or thyroid tissue (not recorded which). The CDR3 reads CASSSQAGGTDKTQYF. The CDR3 DNA follows: TGTGCCAGCAGCTCCCAAGCGGGAGGCACCGATAAGACCCAGTACTTC.